This T cell receptor beta chain appears in the sequencing data of a study of molecular identifiers for immune sequencing clone quantification. Study outcomes and limitations: Clonotypes topping 20 RNA copies carried over 98% of effector molecules but under 1% of naive ones.

Listed TCR primers and previously described methods were used for bulk TCR libraries. TCRdb re-analysed the PCR reads in MiXCR, keeping a single row per CDR3 protein. The table lists some 320,000 distinct CDR3 sequences, about a fifth of them singletons. On this clonotype itself: No antigen is known for it.

The sequenced sample consisted of naive CD8+ T cells from blood, with Jurkat cell RNA spiked in. Stated subset: FACS-sorted CD8+CD4-CCR7+CD45RA+ naive T cells. This TCR was recovered from a human donor in good health. Some libraries in this study had Jurkat cell RNA spiked in.

The CDR3 nucleotides are TGTGCCAGCAGCCTTCAGACGGCTGGAAACACCATATATTTT. Its translation: CASSLQTAGNTIYF. V and J are TRBV11-1 and TRBJ1-3; no definite D call. V lost 5 bases and J 2 bases, leaving 10 bases between the germline ends. The CDR3 has 14 amino acids. Looked up from germline, CDR1 is SGHAT and CDR2 is FQDESV (reference sequence).